The 20 T cell receptor beta chains below were found in one sample sequenced in a study of beta chain features in type 1 diabetes. All of the isolated RNA was reverse transcribed, so expressed TCRB transcripts were sequenced. Produced via immunoSEQ multiplex PCR; TCRdb's table is partial and in-frame only. The table lists 20,000 to 25,000 clones, about 70% of them singletons, with about 2.2% in the top ten. Sequencing was done on a sample of Tregs from blood. All receptors come from a woman aged 35 to 49 in good health.

The genes are TRBV6-6 and TRBJ2-7; a weak D match, TRBD1 (6 bases). V was pared by 6 bases and J by 0 bases, with 15 bases between. The CDR3 length is 15 residues. Germline V gives CDR1 MNHNY, CDR2 SVGAGI (reference sequence). In DNA form, the CDR3 reads TGTGCCAGCAGATGGACAGTCTTAAACTCCTACGAGCAGTACTTC. Translation: CASRWTVLNSYEQYF.

This sequence joins TRBV15 and TRBJ2-3; 7 nucleotides agree with TRBD2. Germline CDR1 is LNHNV and CDR2 is YYDKDF (reference sequence). The CDR3 loop spans 15 amino acids. J gave up 2 bases and V 5 bases, and 7 bases lay outside the gene matches. As DNA, the CDR3 is TGTGCCACCAGCGGCCGGCGGGGGAACACAGATACGCAGTATTTT. Protein: CATSGRRGNTDTQYF.

The V call is TRBV7-9, the J call TRBJ1-3; D gene uncertain. The ends were cut back, 5 bases at V and 6 bases at J, with 11 bases in the middle. The CDR3 sequence is 13 residues long. Germline V gene data show CDR1 as SEHNR and CDR2 as FQNEAQ (reference sequence). The CDR3 here is CASSPRPLNTIYF. The DNA of the CDR3 is TGTGCCAGCAGCCCGAGGCCCTTAAACACCATATATTTT. Complete variable domain (other parts from reference TRBV7-9 and TRBJ1-3): DTGVSQNPRHKITKRGQNVTFRCDPISEHNRLYWYRQTLGQGPEFLTYFQNEAQLEKSRLLSDRFSAERPKGSFSTLEIQRTEQGDSAMYLCASSPRPLNTIYFGEGSWLTVV.

The rearrangement uses TRBV9 and TRBJ2-7, with TRBD2 identical over 7 bases. Germline V CDR1 and CDR2: SGDLS, YYNGEE. The CDR3 covers 15 residues. With 0 bases clipped from V and 1 base from J, the junction kept 4 bases outside the gene matches. The CDR3 DNA sequence: TGTGCCAGCAGCGTAGCCAGCGGGGCTTCCTACGAGCAGTACTTC. Encoded protein: CASSVASGASYEQYF. Drawing the rest from reference TRBV9 and TRBJ2-7, the complete variable domain is DSGVTQTPKHLITATGQRVTLRCSPRSGDLSVYWYQQSLDQGLQFLIQYYNGEERAKGNILERFSAQQFPDLHSELNLSSLELGDSALYFCASSVASGASYEQYFGPGTRLTVT.

The chain employs TRBV5-1 and TRBJ2-1; tentatively, D is TRBD2 (6 bases). CDR3 length: 15 amino acids. Germline assignment: CDR1 SGHRS and CDR2 YFSETQ. Trimming stripped 6 bases from V and 0 bases from J, with 13 bases between. CDR3 DNA sequence: TGCGCCAGCACCTTTAGCGGAGACTCCTACAATGAGCAGTTCTTC. This gives the protein CASTFSGDSYNEQFF.

The chain recombines TRBV5-1 with TRBJ2-2, with 8 bases fitting TRBD2. The CDR3 has 15 residues. The germline V gene has CDR1 SGHRS and CDR2 YFSETQ. V was clipped by 6 bases and J by 4 bases; unmatched bases: 8. The CDR3 nucleotides are TGCGCCAGCAACGCGCGGGGGGCTGGCACCGGGGAGCTGTTTTTT. It codes for CASNARGAGTGELFF.

Only a few counts were recorded for this clone. This rearrangement joins TRBV7-2 to TRBJ2-5; 8 nucleotides agree with TRBD1. The end of the DNA aligns better with TRBJ2-7, so the J call may be wrong. This CDR3 has 14 residues. Germline V gene sequence: CDR1 SGHTA, CDR2 FQGNSA. The CDR3: CASSVDRVAYEQYF. In nucleotides, the CDR3 is TGTGCCAGCAGCGTGGACAGGGTCGCCTACGAGCAGTACTTC.

J is TRBJ2-7 and V is TRBV27, with TRBD1 as a possible D gene (5 bases). Looked up from germline, CDR1 is MNHEY and CDR2 is SMNVEV (reference sequence). The CDR3 loop spans 13 amino acids. V lost 6 bases to trimming and J lost 6 bases, with 15 bases between them. The CDR3 DNA is TGTGCCAGCAGCCTCAAAGGGGCCAGCGAGCAGTACTTC. This encodes CASSLKGASEQYF.

The rearrangement uses TRBV19 and TRBJ2-1; tentatively, D is TRBD1 (5 bases). The germline V gene has CDR1 LNHDA and CDR2 SQIVND (reference sequence). The CDR3 loop spans 13 amino acids. V gave up 8 bases and J gave up 5 bases, with 13 bases separating them. The CDR3 DNA follows: TGTGCCAGTGCACAGGTGCAACACAATGAGCAGTTCTTC. It encodes CASAQVQHNEQFF. The variable domain in full, completed from reference TRBV19 and TRBJ2-1, reads DGGITQSPKYLFRKEGQNVTLSCEQNLNHDAMYWYRQDPGQGLRLIYYSQIVNDFQKGDIAEGYSVSREKKESFPLTVTSAQKNPTAFYLCASAQVQHNEQFFGPGTRLTVL.

The chain joins TRBV6-1 to TRBJ2-7; perhaps TRBD1 as D (5 bases). CDR1 MNHNS and CDR2 SASEGT come from the germline V gene. Trimming removed 6 bases from V and 2 bases from J, with 11 bases in between. The CDR3 has 13 residues. CDR3 sequence reads: CASSRDSAYEQYF. CDR3 nucleotide sequence: TGTGCCAGCAGCCGAGACAGCGCCTACGAGCAGTACTTC.

The chain's CDR3 is CAISESTGGAGYTF. The CDR3, as DNA: TGTGCCATCAGTGAGTCGACCGGGGGTGCAGGCTACACCTTC. The V call is TRBV10-3, the J call TRBJ1-2, with D maybe TRBD1 (5 bases). Trimming removed 0 bases at V and 8 bases at J, with 13 bases between. Germline lookup yields CDR1 ENHRY and CDR2 SYGVKD. The length of the CDR3 is 14 residues.

The chain links TRBV7-2 to TRBJ1-5; 7 bases map to TRBD1. The V gene's germline CDR1 is SGHTA and CDR2 FQGNSA. The CDR3 consists of 16 residues. V was clipped by 2 bases and J by 2 bases; unmatched bases: 6. The CDR3 loop is CASSLNRGGGNQPQHF. CDR3 in DNA: TGTGCCAGCAGCTTAAACAGGGGTGGTGGCAATCAGCCCCAGCATTTT.

This chain uses TRBV5-1 with TRBJ1-4, with 10 bases matching TRBD1. CDR3 length equals 14 residues. The V segment lost 0 bases and the J segment 8 bases; nucleotides outside the gene matches: 1. Germline lookup yields CDR1 SGHRS and CDR2 YFSETQ. CDR3 DNA sequence: TGCGCCAGCAGCTTGGGACAGGGGGCCGAAAAACTGTTTTTT. Its translation is CASSLGQGAEKLFF.

The chain recombines TRBV11-2 with TRBJ2-2; D call uncertain. Trimming took off 1 base at V and 1 base at J, with 10 bases between the two ends. This CDR3 contains 16 residues. CDR1 and CDR2 (germline): SGHAT, FQNNGV. CDR3 region: CASSLGQLWNTGELFF. The CDR3 region has the DNA TGTGCCAGCAGCTTAGGGCAGTTGTGGAACACCGGGGAGCTGTTTTTT. The full variable domain, completed using reference TRBV11-2 and TRBJ2-2, is EAGVAQSPRYKIIEKRQSVAFWCNPISGHATLYWYQQILGQGPKLLIQFQNNGVVDDSQLPKDRFSAERLKGVDSTLKIQPAKLEDSAVYLCASSLGQLWNTGELFFGEGSRLTVL.

This clone was detected a few times. The chain is built from TRBV14 and TRBJ1-1; no reliable D call. This CDR3 region has 15 residues. Trimming cost V 4 bases and J 0 bases, with 12 bases left between them. The germline V gene encodes CDR1 SGHDN and CDR2 FVKESK. The CDR3 DNA sequence: TGTGCCAGCAGCCTACTGGGAGTCTTGAACACTGAAGCTTTCTTT. This translates into CASSLLGVLNTEAFF. The full variable domain, rest sourced from reference TRBV14 and TRBJ1-1, is EAGVTQFPSHSVIEKGQTVTLRCDPISGHDNLYWYRRVMGKEIKFLLHFVKESKQDESGMPNNRFLAERTGGTYSTLKVQPAELEDSGVYFCASSLLGVLNTEAFFGQGTRLTVV.

The sample holds a few counts of this clone. The chain joins TRBV10-3 to TRBJ1-1; possible D gene TRBD1, 5 bases. Germline-derived CDR1 and CDR2 are ENHRY and SYGVKD. V shed 4 bases and J shed 6 bases, with 6 bases lying between them. CDR3 length equals 11 residues. CDR3 sequence: CAISGQSEAFF. CDR3 sequence (DNA): TGTGCCATCAGTGGACAGTCTGAAGCTTTCTTT.

The chain joins TRBV20-1 to TRBJ1-1; D is unclear. The germline V gene encodes CDR1 DFQATT and CDR2 SNEGSKA (reference sequence). V was cut by 3 bases and J by 10 bases, with 12 bases left in between. This CDR3 contains 11 residues. CDR3 amino acids: CSASSLRGAFF. CDR3 sequence (DNA): TGCAGTGCTAGCTCCCTACGCGGAGCTTTCTTT.

The V gene is TRBV25-1, the J gene TRBJ1-2, with D perhaps matching TRBD1 (6 bases). Germline-derived CDR1 and CDR2 are MGHDK and SYGVNS. CDR3 length: 14 residues. The V gene lost 5 bases and the J gene lost 4 bases, with 14 bases spanning the gap. CDR3 protein: CASSFHRDGYGYTF. In nucleotides, the CDR3 is TGTGCCAGCAGTTTTCACAGGGACGGCTATGGCTACACCTTC.

The genes are TRBV10-3 and TRBJ2-1; 14 nucleotides line up with TRBD2. The J segment lost 2 bases and the V segment lost 6 bases, leaving 3 bases of the junction unmatched. The CDR3 covers 16 residues. CDR1 and CDR2 (germline): ENHRY, SYGVKD. In DNA form, the CDR3 reads TGTGCCATCAGGGTGGGACTAGCGGGGGCCTACAATGAGCAGTTCTTC. Its translation: CAIRVGLAGAYNEQFF.

This clone showed up just a few times. The J gene is TRBJ1-5, the V gene TRBV18; 10 positions match TRBD1. CDR1 and CDR2 (germline): KGHSH, LQKENI. V was clipped by 1 base and J by 7 bases; unmatched bases: 7. The CDR3 length is 16 residues. For the CDR3, the DNA is TGTGCCAGCTCACCACGGGGACAGGGGATGAGGCAGCCCCAGCATTTT. It encodes CASSPRGQGMRQPQHF.